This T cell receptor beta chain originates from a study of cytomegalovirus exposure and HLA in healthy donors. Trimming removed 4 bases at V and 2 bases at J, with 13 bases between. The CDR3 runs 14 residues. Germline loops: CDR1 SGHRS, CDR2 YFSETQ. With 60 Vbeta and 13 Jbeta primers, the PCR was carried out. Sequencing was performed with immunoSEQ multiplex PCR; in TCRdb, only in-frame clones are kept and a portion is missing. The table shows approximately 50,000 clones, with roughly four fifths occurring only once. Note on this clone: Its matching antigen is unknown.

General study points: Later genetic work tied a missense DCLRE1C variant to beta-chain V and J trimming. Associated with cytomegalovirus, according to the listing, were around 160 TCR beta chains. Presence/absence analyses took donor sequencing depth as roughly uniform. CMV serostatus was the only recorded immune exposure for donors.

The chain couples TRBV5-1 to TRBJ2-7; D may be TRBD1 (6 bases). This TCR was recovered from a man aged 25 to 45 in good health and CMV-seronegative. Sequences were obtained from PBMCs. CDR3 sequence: CASSLSTGTYEQYF. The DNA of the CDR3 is TGCGCCAGCAGCCTCTCGACAGGTACCTACGAGCAGTACTTC.